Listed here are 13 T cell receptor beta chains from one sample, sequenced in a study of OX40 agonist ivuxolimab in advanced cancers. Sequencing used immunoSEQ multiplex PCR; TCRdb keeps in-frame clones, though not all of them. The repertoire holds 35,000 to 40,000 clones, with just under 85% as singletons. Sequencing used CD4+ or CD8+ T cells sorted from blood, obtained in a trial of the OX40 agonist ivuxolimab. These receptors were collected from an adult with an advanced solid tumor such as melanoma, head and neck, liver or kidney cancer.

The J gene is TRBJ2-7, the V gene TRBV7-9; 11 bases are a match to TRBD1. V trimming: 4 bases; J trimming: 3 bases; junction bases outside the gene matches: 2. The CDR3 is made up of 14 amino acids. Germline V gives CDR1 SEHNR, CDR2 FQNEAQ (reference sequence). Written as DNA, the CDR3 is TGTGCCAGCAGCTACGGGACAGGGGGCTACGAGCAGTACTTC. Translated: CASSYGTGGYEQYF.

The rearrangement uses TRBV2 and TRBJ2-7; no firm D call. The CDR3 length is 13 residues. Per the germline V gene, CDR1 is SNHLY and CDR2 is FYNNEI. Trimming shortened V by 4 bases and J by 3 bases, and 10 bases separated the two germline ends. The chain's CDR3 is CASSVETYYEQYF. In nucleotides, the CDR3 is TGTGCCAGCAGTGTGGAGACATACTACGAGCAGTACTTC. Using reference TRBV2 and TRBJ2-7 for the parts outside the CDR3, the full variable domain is EPEVTQTPSHQVTQMGQEVILRCVPISNHLYFYWYRQILGQKVEFLVSFYNNEISEKSEIFDDQFSVERPDGSNFTLKIRSTKLEDSAMYFCASSVETYYEQYFGPGTRLTVT.

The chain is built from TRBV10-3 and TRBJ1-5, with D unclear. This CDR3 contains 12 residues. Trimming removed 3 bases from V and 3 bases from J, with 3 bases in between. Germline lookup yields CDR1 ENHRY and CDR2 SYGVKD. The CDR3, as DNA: TGTGCCATCAGTGACAACAATCAGCCCCAGCATTTT. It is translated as CAISDNNQPQHF.

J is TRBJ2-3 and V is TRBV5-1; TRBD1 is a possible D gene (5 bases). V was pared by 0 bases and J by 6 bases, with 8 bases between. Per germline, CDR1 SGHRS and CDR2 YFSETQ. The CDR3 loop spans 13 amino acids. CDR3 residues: CASSLGKGDTQYF. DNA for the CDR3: TGCGCCAGCAGCTTGGGGAAGGGGGATACGCAGTATTTT.

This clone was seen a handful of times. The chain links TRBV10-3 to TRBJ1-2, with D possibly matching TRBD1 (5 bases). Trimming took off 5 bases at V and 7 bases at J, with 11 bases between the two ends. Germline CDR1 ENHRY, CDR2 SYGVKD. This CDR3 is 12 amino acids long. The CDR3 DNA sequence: TGTGCCATCAGTAGTGGGACGCGTGGCTACACCTTC. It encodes CAISSGTRGYTF.

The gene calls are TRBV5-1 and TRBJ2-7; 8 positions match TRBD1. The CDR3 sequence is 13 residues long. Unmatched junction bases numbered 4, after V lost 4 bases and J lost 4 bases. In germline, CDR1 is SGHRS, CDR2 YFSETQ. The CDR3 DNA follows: TGCGCCAGCAGCGCACGACAGGGGTACGAGCAGTACTTC. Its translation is CASSARQGYEQYF.

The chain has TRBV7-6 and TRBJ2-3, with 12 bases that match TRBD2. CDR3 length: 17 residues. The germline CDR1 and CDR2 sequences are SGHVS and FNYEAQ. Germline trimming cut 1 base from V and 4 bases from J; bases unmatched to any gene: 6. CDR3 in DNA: TGTGCCAGCAGCTTAGAATCTACTAGCGGGGGGTCAGATACGCAGTATTTT. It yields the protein CASSLESTSGGSDTQYF.

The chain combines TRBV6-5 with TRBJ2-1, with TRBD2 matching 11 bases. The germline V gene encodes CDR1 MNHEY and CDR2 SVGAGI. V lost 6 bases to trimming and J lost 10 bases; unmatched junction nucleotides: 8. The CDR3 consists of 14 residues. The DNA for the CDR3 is TGTGCCAGCAGCTCGACTAGCGGGGCAAAAGAGCAGTTCTTC. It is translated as CASSSTSGAKEQFF.

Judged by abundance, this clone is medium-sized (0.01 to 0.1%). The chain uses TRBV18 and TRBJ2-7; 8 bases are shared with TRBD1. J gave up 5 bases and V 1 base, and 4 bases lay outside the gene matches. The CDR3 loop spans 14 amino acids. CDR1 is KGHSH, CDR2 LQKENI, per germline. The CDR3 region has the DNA TGTGCCAGCTCACCACAGGGACAGGAAGACGAGCAGTACTTC. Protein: CASSPQGQEDEQYF.

The CDR3 bases are TGTGCCAGCAGCTTAAGCGGACAGGGAACTAGCACAGATACGCAGTATTTT. As protein: CASSLSGQGTSTDTQYF. The chain links TRBV7-3 to TRBJ2-3; 8 bases are a match to TRBD1. Looked up from germline, CDR1 is SGHTA and CDR2 is FQGTGA. The CDR3 contains 17 residues. V trimming: 1 base; J trimming: 0 bases; junction bases outside the gene matches: 6.

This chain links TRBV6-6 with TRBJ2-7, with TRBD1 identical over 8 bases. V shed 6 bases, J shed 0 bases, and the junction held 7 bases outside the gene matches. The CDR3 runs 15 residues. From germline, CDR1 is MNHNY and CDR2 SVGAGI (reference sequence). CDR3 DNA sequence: TGTGCCAGCAGCCACAGGGGGTTAAGCTCCTACGAGCAGTACTTC. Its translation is CASSHRGLSSYEQYF.

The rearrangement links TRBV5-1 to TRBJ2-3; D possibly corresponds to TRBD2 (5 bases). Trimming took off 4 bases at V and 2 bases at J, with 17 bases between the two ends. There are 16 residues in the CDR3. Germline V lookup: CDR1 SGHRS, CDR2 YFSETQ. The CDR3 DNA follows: TGCGCCAGCAGCGTGGGAGCTTTGACTCTCACAGATACGCAGTATTTT. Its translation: CASSVGALTLTDTQYF.

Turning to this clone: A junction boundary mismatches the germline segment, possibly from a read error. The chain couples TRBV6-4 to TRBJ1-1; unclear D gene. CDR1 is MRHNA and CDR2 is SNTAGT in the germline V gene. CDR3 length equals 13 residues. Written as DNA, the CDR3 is TGCGCCAGCAACCCAGGAATGAACACTGAAGCTTTCTTT. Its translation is CASNPGMNTEAFF.